This TCR beta chain stems from a study of identical twins. Study observations and caveats: Within cord blood, abundant beta clonotypes carried fewer insertions, but memory repertoires showed no such trend. Alpha sequences that were out-of-frame and twin-shared showed an excess of low generation probability. Researchers reported weaker excess twin sharing in beta out-of-frame sequences.

This clonotype was seen a handful of times. The antigen is undetermined. V trimming: 4 bases; J trimming: 7 bases; junction bases outside the gene matches: 8. CDR3 size: 16 residues. A universal primer site was added by template switching, and unique molecular identifiers were carried by the cDNA. TCRdb re-derived calls from the 5' RACE reads in MiXCR, one entry per CDR3 protein. The table includes some 1,700,000 distinct CDR3 sequences, more than 30% detected once. The sequenced material came from cord blood. The sequence derives from a newborn girl in good health. The V call is TRBV12-3 or TRBV12-4, the J call TRBJ2-1, with 12 bases matching TRBD2. The CDR3, as DNA: TGTGCCAGCAGTTCCCCTAGCGGGGGGGCCAGTAATGAGCAGTTCTTC. Translated: CASSSPSGGASNEQFF.